The TCR beta chain under discussion was sequenced for a study of cytomegalovirus exposure and HLA in healthy donors. Study-wide findings and caveats: A later analysis linked a missense DCLRE1C variant to TCR beta V- and J-gene trimming. Later analysis placed DRB1 highest and HLA-C lowest in TCR association rates, which differed by HLA locus.

On this clone: Antigen: not known.

With 60 Vbeta and 13 Jbeta primers, the PCR was carried out. Methods used by the authors: In a later analysis, of 84 million or so unique beta chains, about 12 million appeared in at least two donors. TCRdb keeps only in-frame clones here, not all; method: immunoSEQ multiplex PCR. From that table come the V and J calls and clone size; the DNA was used to work out D and trimming. The sample contains 55,000 to 70,000 clones, about four fifths of which appear only once. The germline CDR1 and CDR2 sequences are WNHNN and SYGVQD (reference sequence). With 6 bases clipped from V and 3 bases from J, the junction kept 20 bases outside the gene matches. The CDR3 has 18 amino acids.

Specimen: PBMCs. The chain joins TRBV10-1 to TRBJ2-7; 7 nucleotides line up with TRBD1. This receptor was taken from a woman under 40 in good health and CMV-seronegative. In DNA form, the CDR3 reads TGCGCCAGCAGGGGGACAGCGAGCCCATTTAACCTCCTCTACGAGCAGTACTTC. It encodes CASRGTASPFNLLYEQYF.